These T cell receptor beta chains were read from a single sample in a study of shared clonotypes between healthy human individuals. Measured with immunoSEQ multiplex PCR; TCRdb has only the in-frame clones, and not every one. The table has 2.3 million or so clones, roughly 93% seen once. Sequencing was done on a sample of naive CD4+ T cells from PBMCs. The receptors here all came from a man aged 18-30 years in good health. Some clones in this sample may be carry-over from other donors' samples. CDR3s include the opening cysteine and the closing phenylalanine or tryptophan. Fields, in order: D gene, clone size, V gene, J gene, CDR3 DNA, CDR3 protein. A D gene is named only where the DNA matches it firmly. Size is stated for part of the rows, as once, few or many counts, or as a class when the clone is expanded.

.	.	TRBV6-6	TRBJ2-7	TGTGCCAGCAGTTTCGAGGGTCGCTACGAGCAGTACTTC	CASSFEGRYEQYF
.	once	TRBV11-2	TRBJ1-4	TGTGCCAGCAGCTTAGACCCAACGGAAGAAAAACTGTTTTTT	CASSLDPTEEKLFF
.	.	TRBV25-1	TRBJ1-6	TGTGCCAGCAGTGAATATAGGACAGATAATTCACCCCTCCACTTT	CASSEYRTDNSPLHF
TRBD1	.	TRBV7-7	TRBJ2-1	TGTGCCAGCAGCTTAGGGGCAGGGGGACCCTACAATGAGCAGTTCTTC	CASSLGAGGPYNEQFF
.	.	TRBV2	TRBJ2-3	TGTGCCAGCAAGGCTTCTGGCAGCACAGATACGCAGTATTTT	CASKASGSTDTQYF
TRBD1	.	TRBV7-9	TRBJ1-2	TGTGCCAGCAGCTTAGACCGACAGGGTAACTATGGCTACACCTTC	CASSLDRQGNYGYTF
.	.	TRBV10-1	TRBJ2-3	TGCGCCAGCAGTGCTGATGGCACAGATACGCAGTATTTT	CASSADGTDTQYF
.	.	TRBV2	TRBJ2-4	TGTGCCAGCAAACAGGAAACTTCAAACATTCAGTACTTC	CASKQETSNIQYF
.	.	TRBV2	TRBJ2-7	TGTGCCAGTCGCTGGCGGGTTGGGGCCTACGAGCAGTACTTC	CASRWRVGAYEQYF
.	.	TRBV4-3	TRBJ1-2	TGCGCCAGCAGCCAAGATTTGACAGTAAAGTTCTATGGCTACACCTTC	CASSQDLTVKFYGYTF
.	.	TRBV5-4	TRBJ2-3	TGTGCCAGCAGCTTGGGGAGTGGGGCGTGGGGCGCCGATACGCAGTATTTT	CASSLGSGAWGADTQYF
TRBD1	.	TRBV5-6	TRBJ2-1	TGTGCCAGCAGCTACCGGGACAGGTACAATGAGCAGTTCTTC	CASSYRDRYNEQFF
TRBD2	once	TRBV29-1	TRBJ2-7	TGCAGCGTTGAGGGCGGGAGGGACTCCTACGAGCAGTACTTC	CSVEGGRDSYEQYF
.	.	TRBV4-1	TRBJ2-7	TGCGCCAGCAGCCAAGGGACGGTACTCTCCTACGAGCAGTACTTC	CASSQGTVLSYEQYF
.	.	TRBV2	TRBJ2-1	TGTGCCAGCAGTGTTGGCGGGTTGAGCTCCTACAATGAGCAGTTCTTC	CASSVGGLSSYNEQFF
.	.	TRBV5-4	TRBJ2-7	TGTGCCAGCAGCTTAAGACCATACGAGCAGTACTTC	CASSLRPYEQYF
TRBD1	.	TRBV29-1	TRBJ2-7	TGCAGCGTCAAACTGACAGGGATGACCTACGAGCAGTACTTC	CSVKLTGMTYEQYF
.	.	TRBV7-9	TRBJ1-2	TGTGCCAGCAGCTTAGACTTGAGGGACTATGGCTACACCTTC	CASSLDLRDYGYTF
.	.	TRBV4-3	TRBJ2-3	TGCGCCAGCAGCCTCCTCCGGGGCGCGGCAGATACGCAGTATTTT	CASSLLRGAADTQYF
.	.	TRBV28	TRBJ1-3	TGTGCCAGCAGTTTAGTCGATAACCCCTCTGGAAACACCATATATTTT	CASSLVDNPSGNTIYF
.	once	TRBV18	TRBJ2-1	TGTGCCAGCTCACAGGGTAACTCCTACAATGAGCAGTTCTTC	CASSQGNSYNEQFF
TRBD2	.	TRBV7-2	TRBJ2-7	TGTGCCAGCAGCTTACGCGGGAGGGCCGGATTGTACGAGCAGTATTTC	CASSLRGRAGLYEQYF
.	.	TRBV6-6	TRBJ2-5	TGTGCCAGCAGTTACGGAGGGGTTCAAGAGACCCAGTACTTC	CASSYGGVQETQYF
TRBD2	.	TRBV5-1	TRBJ2-1	TGCGCCAGCAGCGTCACTAGCGGCTCCTACAATGAGCAGTTCTTC	CASSVTSGSYNEQFF
.	.	TRBV5-1	TRBJ1-2	TGCGCCAGCAGGACGGGGGCGTGGGGCTACACCTTC	CASRTGAWGYTF
TRBD1	once	TRBV11-2	TRBJ1-5	TGTGCCAGCAGCCCGGGACAGGGAGGTTACAATCAGCCCCAGCATTTT	CASSPGQGGYNQPQHF
.	.	TRBV6-6	TRBJ1-2	TGTGCCAGCAGTGAGGGGGGAAATGGCTACACCTTC	CASSEGGNGYTF
TRBD2	.	TRBV7-3	TRBJ2-2	TGTGCCAGCAGCCAGCCGGGACTAGCGGGAGCCGGGGAGCTGTTTTTT	CASSQPGLAGAGELFF
TRBD1	.	TRBV28	TRBJ1-1	TGTGCCAGCAGCTCCGGGGACAGGAACACTGAAGCTTTCTTT	CASSSGDRNTEAFF